A selection of T cell receptor beta chains follows, all from one sample in a study of T cells in Graves' hyperthyroidism and ophthalmopathy. TCRdb fed the multiplex PCR reads into MiXCR, producing one record per CDR3 protein. The sample lists hundreds of thousands of distinct CDR3 sequences, around 20% occurring once. The specimen was blood. The receptors derive from a man aged 30 to 45 with Graves' ophthalmopathy. Each CDR3 is given with its conserved first and last residue. D genes are given only for firm matches. A row's size may be missing; if present it is once, few, many or a size class.

D gene	V gene	J gene	clone size	CDR3 protein	CDR3 DNA
-	TRBV15	TRBJ2-1	few	CATSKQGGAGIEQFF	TGTGCCACCAGCAAGCAGGGTGGGGCCGGAATCGAGCAGTTCTTC
TRBD2	TRBV20-1	TRBJ2-7	few	CSAVLQTSGYEQYF	TGCAGTGCTGTCCTTCAGACTAGCGGGTACGAGCAGTACTTC
-	TRBV6-5	TRBJ1-1	-	CASSYLATRDNEAFF	TGTGCCAGCAGTTACTTGGCCACTCGGGACAATGAAGCTTTCTTT
-	TRBV6-5	TRBJ1-1	many	CASSYSPSRQLMNTEAFF	TGTGCCAGCAGTTACTCCCCATCAAGACAGCTCATGAACACTGAAGCTTTCTTT
-	TRBV4-1	TRBJ2-3	-	CASSQALGDTQYF	TGCGCCAGCAGCCAGGCCCTAGGGGATACGCAGTATTTT
TRBD1	TRBV12-3/TRBV12-4	TRBJ1-1	many	CASRLPLDREEAFF	TGTGCCAGCAGGTTGCCCCTTGACAGGGAAGAAGCTTTCTTT
-	TRBV6-1	TRBJ1-2	-	CASSLGRISGYTF	TGTGCCAGCAGCCTCGGGAGGATTAGTGGCTACACCTTC
-	TRBV30	TRBJ2-7	-	CAWSASLGPEQYF	TGTGCCTGGAGTGCTAGCTTGGGGCCCGAGCAGTACTTC
-	TRBV6-1	TRBJ2-3	-	CASQSNLATPSTDTQYF	TGTGCCAGCCAGTCCAACTTAGCGACTCCTAGCACAGATACGCAGTATTTT
-	TRBV4-3	TRBJ2-6	-	CASSQDLAHSGANVLTF	TGCGCCAGCAGCCAAGATCTGGCTCACTCTGGGGCCAACGTCCTGACTTTC
TRBD1	TRBV6-5	TRBJ2-7	-	CASSYFDRAYEQYF	TGTGCCAGCAGTTACTTCGACAGGGCCTACGAGCAGTACTTC
TRBD1	TRBV28	TRBJ1-4	-	CAIAGQGEVKLFF	TGTGCCATCGCAGGACAGGGGGAAGTAAAACTGTTTTTT
-	TRBV12-3/TRBV12-4	TRBJ1-6	many	CASSLDRSPLHF	TGTGCCAGCAGTTTAGACCGTTCACCCCTCCACTTT
TRBD2	TRBV7-9	TRBJ2-3	few	CASSRAGAGTDTQYF	TGTGCCAGCAGCCGGGCGGGAGCTGGCACAGATACGCAGTATTTT
-	TRBV10-3	TRBJ1-6	few	CAIRGDGGGSPLHF	TGTGCCATCAGGGGGGACGGCGGCGGCTCACCCCTCCACTTT
-	TRBV5-1	TRBJ2-5	-	CASSLSDAKETQYF	TGCGCCAGCAGCTTGTCGGACGCAAAAGAGACCCAGTACTTC
-	TRBV5-6	TRBJ1-4	-	CASSIGTSEKLFF	TGTGCCAGCAGCATCGGGACGTCTGAAAAACTGTTTTTT
-	TRBV20-1	TRBJ2-7	few	CSAPGTPSSYEQYF	TGCAGTGCTCCCGGGACTCCGAGCTCCTACGAGCAGTACTTC
-	TRBV2	TRBJ2-7	many	CASRPSDSSEPNEQYF	TGTGCCAGCAGACCGTCGGATAGCTCTGAACCCAACGAGCAGTACTTC
-	TRBV6-2/TRBV6-3	TRBJ2-1	once	CASSLREFYNEQFF	TGTGCCAGCAGCCTACGGGAGTTCTACAATGAGCAGTTCTTC
TRBD2	TRBV5-1	TRBJ2-2	many	CASSLRLAGNTGELFF	TGCGCCAGCAGCTTACGACTAGCGGGGAACACCGGGGAGCTGTTTTTT
-	TRBV30	TRBJ2-3	many	CAWSKRDSTDTQYF	TGTGCCTGGAGCAAAAGGGACAGCACAGATACGCAGTATTTT
TRBD2	TRBV3-1	TRBJ2-3	few	CASSQVGTSGTDTQYF	TGTGCCAGCAGCCAAGTGGGGACTAGCGGCACAGATACGCAGTATTTT
TRBD1	TRBV14	TRBJ2-4	few	CASSQLTGGAGKNIQYF	TGTGCCAGCAGCCAACTGACAGGGGGCGCAGGCAAAAACATTCAGTACTTC